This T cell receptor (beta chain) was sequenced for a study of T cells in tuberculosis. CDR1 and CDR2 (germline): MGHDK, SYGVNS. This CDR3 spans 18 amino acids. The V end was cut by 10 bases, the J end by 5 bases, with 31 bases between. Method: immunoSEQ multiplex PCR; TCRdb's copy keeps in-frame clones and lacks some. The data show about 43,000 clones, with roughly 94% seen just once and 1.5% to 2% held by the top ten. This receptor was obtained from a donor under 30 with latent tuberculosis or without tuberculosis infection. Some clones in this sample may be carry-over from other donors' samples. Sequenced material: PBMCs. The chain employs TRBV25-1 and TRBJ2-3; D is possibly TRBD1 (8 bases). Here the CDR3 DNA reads TGTGCCACCTCAACAGGGGGTGGGGTCGCGGGAGCGGGAGATACGCAGTATTTT. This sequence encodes CATSTGGGVAGAGDTQYF.